The 15 T cell receptor beta chains in this list originate from one sample, sequenced in a study of OX40 agonist ivuxolimab in advanced cancers. Clones were sequenced by immunoSEQ multiplex PCR, and TCRdb holds only the in-frame ones, with some missing. The table has approximately 92,000 clones, about 96% seen once. Sequenced here: CD4+ or CD8+ T cells sorted from blood, sampled in a trial of the OX40 agonist ivuxolimab. The receptors shown here come from an adult with an advanced solid tumor such as melanoma, head and neck, liver or kidney cancer.

Only one count was recorded for this clone. This chain connects TRBV7-2 to TRBJ1-2, with D unresolved. The CDR3 length is 13 residues. Per germline, CDR1 SGHTA and CDR2 FQGNSA. The germline V and J ends were trimmed by 6 bases and 8 bases, with 16 bases remaining between them. DNA of the CDR3: TGTGCCAGCAGTTACGGATACCGAGAAGGCTACACCTTC. It codes for CASSYGYREGYTF. Full variable domain (remainder filled in from reference TRBV7-2 and TRBJ1-2): GAGVSQSPSNKVTEKGKDVELRCDPISGHTALYWYRQSLGQGLEFLIYFQGNSAPDKSGLPSDRFSAERTGGSVSTLTIQRTQQEDSAVYLCASSYGYREGYTFGSGTRLTVV.

The chain joins TRBV25-1 to TRBJ2-1; 10 nucleotides agree with TRBD2. This CDR3 is built from 16 residues. J lost 9 bases, V lost 2 bases, and 10 bases had no gene match. Germline CDR1 and CDR2: MGHDK and SYGVNS. This chain's CDR3 is CASSELAGDASSEQFF. CDR3 DNA: TGTGCCAGCAGTGAACTAGCGGGAGATGCTAGTAGTGAGCAGTTCTTC.

The rearrangement uses TRBV7-3 and TRBJ2-3; 7 nucleotides line up with TRBD2. After removal of 3 bases from V and 6 bases from J, the junction contained 6 bases not matched to a gene. CDR1 and CDR2 from the germline V gene are SGHTA and FQGTGA. The CDR3 spans 14 residues. The CDR3 is CASSLGGSEDTQYF. CDR3 nucleotides: TGTGCCAGCAGCTTGGGAGGGAGTGAGGATACGCAGTATTTT.

V is TRBV19 and J is TRBJ2-5; 7 nucleotides match TRBD1. CDR1 LNHDA and CDR2 SQIVND come from the germline V gene (reference sequence). With 1 base clipped from V and 1 base from J, the junction kept 9 bases outside the gene matches. The CDR3 sequence is 17 residues long. The CDR3 sequence: CASSIGAGGNSQETQYF. The CDR3 nucleotides read TGTGCCAGTAGTATAGGGGCAGGGGGTAATTCCCAAGAGACCCAGTACTTC.

This clone was counted between two and nine times. The V gene is TRBV19, the J gene TRBJ1-1; D is perhaps TRBD1 (6 bases). The germline V and J ends were trimmed by 7 bases and 4 bases, with 13 bases remaining between them. In germline, CDR1 is LNHDA, CDR2 SQIVND (reference sequence). The CDR3 consists of 13 residues. This CDR3 reads CASTFGRGTEAFF. The CDR3 region has the DNA TGTGCCAGTACCTTTGGCAGGGGCACTGAAGCTTTCTTT.

The rearrangement links TRBV11-2 to TRBJ1-3; a possible D gene is TRBD1 (5 bases). This CDR3 is built from 17 residues. V was shortened by 1 base and J by 0 bases, with 13 bases between the two germline ends. Germline lookup yields CDR1 SGHAT and CDR2 FQNNGV. CDR3 in DNA: TGTGCCAGCAGCTTAGTTGAAGGGGCGGTCTCTGGAAACACCATATATTTT. Amino acid sequence: CASSLVEGAVSGNTIYF.

The chain carries TRBV7-9 and TRBJ2-5; 9 nucleotides agree with TRBD1. Per germline, CDR1 SEHNR and CDR2 FQNEAQ (reference sequence). J lost 9 bases, V lost 5 bases, and 4 bases had no gene match. CDR3 size: 12 residues. The CDR3 sequence: CASSVGDRAQYF. The CDR3 coding sequence is TGTGCCAGCAGCGTAGGGGACAGGGCCCAGTACTTC.

This rearrangement joins TRBV7-9 to TRBJ1-6; TRBD1 matches at 8 bases. The CDR3 is 15 residues long. Germline V gene data show CDR1 as SEHNR and CDR2 as FQNEAQ (reference sequence). Losses at the gene ends were 5 bases for V and 9 bases for J; bases not matched to a gene: 9. The CDR3, as DNA: TGTGCCAGCAGCCCCGGACAGGGACACATTTCACCCCTCCACTTT. Translated, it gives CASSPGQGHISPLHF.

The gene calls are TRBV25-1 and TRBJ1-3; no clear D. In germline, CDR1 is MGHDK, CDR2 SYGVNS. There are 16 residues in the CDR3. The ends were cut back, 8 bases at V and 0 bases at J, with 17 bases in the middle. The CDR3 sequence: CASVGWVDRSGNTIYF. As DNA, the CDR3 is TGTGCCAGCGTAGGTTGGGTCGATCGCTCTGGAAACACCATATATTTT.

The V and J genes are TRBV11-3 and TRBJ2-1, with 13 bases identical to TRBD2. After removal of 5 bases from V and 0 bases from J, the junction contained 4 bases not matched to a gene. CDR3 size: 17 residues. Germline V gene lookup returns CDR1 SGHNT and CDR2 YENEEA. CDR3 in DNA: TGTGCCAGCAGCCCCCGGACTAGCGGGAGCTCCTACAATGAGCAGTTCTTC. It encodes CASSPRTSGSSYNEQFF. The whole variable domain, filled in from reference TRBV11-3 and TRBJ2-1, reads EAGVVQSPRYKIIEKKQPVAFWCNPISGHNTLYWYLQNLGQGPELLIRYENEEAVDDSQLPKDRFSAERLKGVDSTLKIQPAELGDSAVYLCASSPRTSGSSYNEQFFGPGTRLTVL.

The gene calls are TRBV5-1 and TRBJ1-4; 8 nucleotides align to TRBD1. Unmatched junction bases numbered 9, after V lost 3 bases and J lost 5 bases. Germline values: CDR1 SGHRS, CDR2 YFSETQ. The CDR3 covers 16 residues. CDR3 DNA: TGCGCCAGCAGCTCAGGACAGGGAGGTTTGAATGAAAAACTGTTTTTT. It yields the protein CASSSGQGGLNEKLFF.

J is TRBJ1-1 and V is TRBV7-8, with D possibly matching TRBD1 (5 bases). Germline V lookup: CDR1 SGHVS, CDR2 FQNEAQ. The CDR3 contains 15 residues. The germline V and J ends were trimmed by 5 bases and 1 base, with 14 bases remaining between them. DNA for the CDR3: TGTGCCAGCAGCCTCTCACTAACAGGGAACACTGAAGCTTTCTTT. Translating gives CASSLSLTGNTEAFF. Supplemented by reference TRBV7-8 and TRBJ1-1, the full variable domain reads GAGVSQSPRYKVAKRGQDVALRCDPISGHVSLFWYQQALGQGPEFLTYFQNEAQLDKSGLPSDRFFAERPEGSVSTLKIQRTQQEDSAVYLCASSLSLTGNTEAFFGQGTRLTVV.

V is TRBV7-2 and J is TRBJ1-1; D not resolved. V lost 3 bases to trimming and J lost 6 bases, with 5 bases between them. The CDR3 totals 11 residues. From germline, CDR1 is SGHTA and CDR2 FQGNSA. The CDR3 DNA reads TGTGCCAGCAGCTTCGGGCCTGAAGCTTTCTTT. Translation: CASSFGPEAFF. Based on the CDR3 plus reference TRBV7-2 and TRBJ1-1, the full variable domain is GAGVSQSPSNKVTEKGKDVELRCDPISGHTALYWYRQSLGQGLEFLIYFQGNSAPDKSGLPSDRFSAERTGGSVSTLTIQRTQQEDSAVYLCASSFGPEAFFGQGTRLTVV.

The chain uses TRBV27 and TRBJ2-1; 8 bases match TRBD1. The germline CDR1 and CDR2 sequences are MNHEY and SMNVEV (reference sequence). This CDR3 spans 15 amino acids. Trimming cost V 3 bases and J 3 bases; bases outside gene matches: 4. As DNA, the CDR3 is TGTGCCAGCAGTTTGGACAGGGATCACTACAATGAGCAGTTCTTC. Its translation: CASSLDRDHYNEQFF.

This chain links TRBV27 with TRBJ2-5, with unresolved D. This CDR3 spans 16 amino acids. Trimming removed 6 bases from V and 0 bases from J, with 17 bases in between. Germline V lookup: CDR1 MNHEY, CDR2 SMNVEV (reference sequence). CDR3 in DNA: TGTGCCAGCAGACCCCTCGGAGCGACACACCAAGAGACCCAGTACTTC. Its translation is CASRPLGATHQETQYF.